Each of the 2 T cell receptor beta chains below was sequenced from the same sample in a study of Tregs in tolerant kidney transplant recipients. Here immunoSEQ multiplex PCR was the method, and the copy in TCRdb shows in-frame clones only, minus some. The sample consists of some 250,000 clones, approximately 84% of them appearing once. The source material was CD4+ T cells from blood. These receptors were collected from a human donor in good health.

This sequence joins TRBV5-1 and TRBJ1-2; 7 bases match TRBD1. V was pared by 0 bases and J by 1 base, with 6 bases of the junction left unmatched. The germline gives CDR1 SGHRS, CDR2 YFSETQ. The CDR3 extends over 16 amino acids. The DNA of the CDR3 is TGCGCCAGCAGCTTGGAATTGGCAGGGGGTAACTATGGCTACACCTTC. Its translation is CASSLELAGGNYGYTF. Complete variable domain (other parts from reference TRBV5-1 and TRBJ1-2): KAGVTQTPRYLIKTRGQQVTLSCSPISGHRSVSWYQQTPGQGLQFLFEYFSETQRNKGNFPGRFSGRQFSNSRSEMNVSTLELGDSALYLCASSLELAGGNYGYTFGSGTRLTVV.

V usage is TRBV7-9 and J usage is TRBJ1-6, with D possibly matching TRBD1 (6 bases). V was shortened by 4 bases and J by 8 bases, with 12 bases between the two germline ends. Germline V gives CDR1 SEHNR, CDR2 FQNEAQ (reference sequence). The CDR3 has 14 residues. The CDR3, as DNA: TGTGCCAGCAGCTGGGCCGGGGGCGATTCACCCCTCCACTTT. Amino acid sequence: CASSWAGGDSPLHF.